A selection of T cell receptor beta chains follows, all from one sample in a study of blood T cells in healthy people across ages. MiXCR was run by TCRdb on the 5' RACE reads, yielding one entry per CDR3 protein. The sample includes about a million distinct CDR3 sequences, more than 30% of them seen just once. Sequencing was done on a sample of blood. These receptors all come from a man aged 18 to 29 in good health. Each CDR3 is given with its conserved first and last residue. D genes are given only for firm matches. Clone size appears in some rows only: once, few, many, or a class for an expanded clone.

v_gene,abundance,len,d_gene,j_gene,CDR3aa,CDR3nt
TRBV12-3/TRBV12-4,.,15,TRBD2,TRBJ2-2,CASNPQRGNTGELFF,TGTGCCAGCAATCCGCAGCGGGGGAACACCGGGGAGCTGTTTTTT
TRBV14,.,14,.,TRBJ2-7,CASSPVTRYNEQYF,TGTGCCAGCAGTCCCGTTACTAGGTACAATGAGCAGTACTTC
TRBV12-3/TRBV12-4,many,13,.,TRBJ2-7,CASSLEEYYEQYF,TGTGCCAGCAGTTTAGAGGAGTACTACGAGCAGTACTTC
TRBV28,.,19,.,TRBJ2-4,CASSQPGQTSEIAKNIQYF,TGTGCCAGCAGTCAACCGGGACAGACTAGCGAGATAGCCAAAAACATTCAGTACTTC
TRBV6-5,.,12,.,TRBJ1-2,CASTTGRSGYTF,TGTGCCAGCACCACGGGCAGAAGCGGCTACACCTTC
TRBV18,.,14,TRBD1,TRBJ2-1,CASSSRDSQETQFF,TGTGCCAGCTCATCCCGGGACAGCCAAGAGACCCAGTTCTTC
TRBV27,few,14,TRBD1,TRBJ2-1,CATIGWTGVNEQFF,TGTGCCACCATAGGATGGACAGGGGTCAATGAGCAGTTCTTC
TRBV3-1,few,14,.,TRBJ2-5,CASSTHDGRETQYF,TGTGCCAGCAGCACCCATGACGGCAGAGAGACCCAGTACTTC
TRBV4-3,few,16,.,TRBJ2-3,CASSQGESLSTDTQYF,TGCGCCAGCAGCCAAGGGGAGAGCCTTAGCACAGATACGCAGTATTTT
TRBV4-1,few,17,TRBD1,TRBJ2-5,CASSPIRQGDDQETQYF,TGCGCCAGCAGCCCAATCAGACAGGGAGACGACCAAGAGACCCAGTACTTC
TRBV6-5,few,14,.,TRBJ1-2,CASSYAEGDYGYTF,TGTGCCAGCAGTTACGCGGAAGGGGACTATGGCTACACCTTC
TRBV12-3/TRBV12-4,.,13,TRBD1,TRBJ1-1,CASTLPRTGEAFF,TGTGCCAGCACCCTGCCTCGGACAGGTGAAGCTTTCTTT
TRBV20-1,.,15,.,TRBJ2-1,CSAPHQVSSYNEQFF,TGCAGTGCTCCGCACCAGGTTAGCTCCTACAATGAGCAGTTCTTC
TRBV24-1,many,14,.,TRBJ1-2,CATSDDRSYRGYTF,TGTGCCACCAGTGATGACCGATCCTATCGGGGCTACACCTTC
TRBV29-1,.,10,.,TRBJ1-1,CSVVGKGAFF,TGCAGCGTTGTAGGGAAAGGGGCTTTCTTT
TRBV5-5,once,15,TRBD1,TRBJ1-6,CASSLGDSPNSPLHF,TGTGCCAGCAGCCTTGGGGACAGTCCTAATTCACCCCTCCACTTT
TRBV4-3,few,14,TRBD1,TRBJ2-7,CASSQGDRVYEQYF,TGCGCCAGCAGCCAAGGGGACAGGGTCTACGAGCAGTACTTC
TRBV7-2,.,14,.,TRBJ2-7,CASSQTGTPREQYF,TGTGCCAGCAGCCAGACCGGGACCCCTCGCGAGCAGTACTTC
TRBV5-1,.,15,TRBD2,TRBJ2-2,CASSSGLVDTGELFF,TGCGCCAGCAGCTCAGGACTAGTTGACACCGGGGAGCTGTTTTTT
TRBV7-2,few,15,TRBD2,TRBJ2-1,CASSAGGGLYNEQFF,TGTGCCAGCAGCGCGGGGGGGGGGCTCTACAATGAGCAGTTCTTC
TRBV28,few,14,TRBD1,TRBJ1-5,CASSRQGLRQPQHF,TGTGCCAGCAGTCGACAGGGTTTACGCCAGCCCCAGCATTTT
TRBV5-6,few,14,TRBD2,TRBJ2-1,CASSLERGFNEQFF,TGTGCCAGCAGCTTGGAGCGGGGGTTCAATGAGCAGTTCTTC
TRBV7-3,many,17,TRBD2,TRBJ2-5,CASSLSSGGALQETQYF,TGTGCCAGCAGCTTAAGTAGCGGGGGTGCTCTACAAGAGACCCAGTACTTC
TRBV9,few,14,.,TRBJ1-1,CASSIGLMNTEAFF,TGTGCCAGCAGTATCGGACTGATGAACACTGAAGCTTTCTTT
TRBV20-1,.,13,.,TRBJ1-1,CRAPAGRNTEAFF,TGCAGGGCGCCTGCGGGGAGAAACACTGAAGCTTTCTTT
TRBV12-3/TRBV12-4,few,14,TRBD2,TRBJ2-7,CASSSGGGLYEQYF,TGTGCCAGCAGTAGCGGGGGGGGCCTCTACGAGCAGTACTTC
TRBV6-1,.,15,.,TRBJ2-7,CASSEETDGAYEQYF,TGTGCCAGCAGTGAAGAGACGGACGGAGCCTACGAGCAGTACTTC
TRBV20-1,.,12,.,TRBJ2-7,CSAAQGTYEQYF,TGCAGCGCCGCTCAGGGGACCTACGAGCAGTACTTC
TRBV4-2,.,17,.,TRBJ1-1,CASSPKGYRVGNTEAFF,TGTGCCAGCAGCCCCAAAGGCTACAGGGTGGGGAACACTGAAGCTTTCTTT
TRBV4-3,few,16,.,TRBJ2-1,CASSQDTETSYNEQFF,TGCGCCAGCAGCCAAGATACGGAAACATCATACAATGAGCAGTTCTTC
TRBV12-3/TRBV12-4,.,17,TRBD2,TRBJ2-2,CASSQGLAGGNTGELFF,TGTGCCAGCAGCCAGGGACTAGCGGGGGGGAACACCGGGGAGCTGTTTTTT
TRBV27,once,12,.,TRBJ1-1,CASAPWVGEAFF,TGTGCCAGCGCCCCATGGGTGGGTGAAGCTTTCTTT
TRBV12-3/TRBV12-4,.,15,TRBD1,TRBJ2-1,CASSFRDRGGNGQFF,TGTGCCAGCAGTTTCAGGGACAGGGGCGGAAATGGGCAGTTCTTC
TRBV7-9,few,16,.,TRBJ1-4,CASSFLEAATNEKLFF,TGTGCCAGCAGCTTCCTAGAGGCCGCAACTAATGAAAAACTGTTTTTT
TRBV20-1,.,13,.,TRBJ2-1,CSAREAGYNEQFF,TGCAGTGCTAGAGAGGCAGGGTACAATGAGCAGTTCTTC
TRBV10-3,.,14,.,TRBJ1-1,CAISPQGADTEAFF,TGTGCCATCAGCCCACAGGGAGCGGACACTGAAGCTTTCTTT
TRBV7-6,.,16,TRBD2,TRBJ2-7,CASSLTSPSGYNEQYF,TGTGCCAGCAGCTTAACCTCCCCTAGCGGTTACAATGAGCAGTACTTC
TRBV28,.,17,TRBD2,TRBJ2-1,CASTLTGAGQYWSEQFF,TGTGCCAGCACTTTAACAGGAGCGGGGCAATACTGGAGTGAGCAGTTCTTC
TRBV6-5,few,16,TRBD1,TRBJ2-3,CASRPTGTGKADTQYF,TGTGCCAGCAGACCCACCGGGACAGGGAAAGCAGATACGCAGTATTTT
TRBV12-3/TRBV12-4,.,16,TRBD2,TRBJ2-3,CASSSSTSFGTDTQYF,TGTGCCAGCAGTTCCTCGACTAGCTTCGGCACAGATACGCAGTATTTT
TRBV7-2,few,15,TRBD2,TRBJ2-3,CASSLSRTSGGTQYF,TGTGCCAGCAGCTTAAGTAGGACTAGCGGTGGTACGCAGTATTTT
TRBV4-2,many,15,.,TRBJ1-2,CASNLPGGDNYGYTF,TGTGCCAGCAATCTCCCTGGGGGGGACAACTATGGCTACACCTTC
TRBV7-9,few,14,TRBD1,TRBJ2-5,CASSRDRVGKTQYF,TGTGCCAGCAGCCGGGACAGGGTCGGTAAGACCCAGTACTTC
TRBV12-3/TRBV12-4,.,16,.,TRBJ2-2,CASRLLDSGNTGELFF,TGTGCCAGCAGACTATTGGATAGCGGGAACACCGGGGAGCTGTTTTTT
TRBV11-2,many,13,.,TRBJ2-3,CASSLRAADTQYF,TGTGCCAGCAGCCTCCGGGCGGCAGATACGCAGTATTTT
TRBV7-9,few,14,.,TRBJ1-6,CASSLDSHNSPLHF,TGTGCCAGCAGCTTAGACAGTCATAATTCACCCCTCCACTTT
TRBV10-3,few,14,.,TRBJ2-2,CAIREGVNTGELFF,TGTGCCATCAGGGAGGGGGTCAACACCGGGGAGCTGTTTTTT
TRBV12-3/TRBV12-4,.,14,TRBD2,TRBJ2-1,CASSLGLAVGEQFF,TGTGCCAGCAGTTTGGGACTAGCGGTGGGGGAGCAGTTCTTC
TRBV6-4,.,17,TRBD1,TRBJ2-7,CASNVGDRGIPSYEQYF,TGTGCCAGCAATGTGGGGGACAGGGGAATTCCTTCCTACGAGCAGTACTTC
TRBV9,many,15,TRBD1,TRBJ2-3,CASSALQGPTDTQYF,TGTGCCAGCAGCGCACTACAGGGGCCCACAGATACGCAGTATTTT
TRBV12-3/TRBV12-4,few,14,TRBD2,TRBJ2-7,CASRPTSGGYEQYF,TGTGCCAGCAGGCCTACTAGCGGGGGCTACGAGCAGTACTTC
TRBV9,few,17,.,TRBJ2-3,CASSPPVGSSRTDTQYF,TGTGCCAGCAGCCCCCCTGTTGGTAGCTCGCGCACAGATACGCAGTATTTT
TRBV4-1,few,17,TRBD2,TRBJ2-1,CASSQPLAGGPWNEQFF,TGCGCCAGCAGCCAACCATTAGCGGGGGGGCCGTGGAATGAGCAGTTCTTC
TRBV29-1,few,10,.,TRBJ2-1,CSGTEAEQFF,TGCAGCGGTACCGAGGCGGAGCAGTTCTTC
TRBV4-1,.,12,.,TRBJ1-1,CVSSPDRHEAFF,TGCGTCAGCAGCCCTGACAGACATGAAGCTTTCTTT
TRBV6-2/TRBV6-3,.,15,.,TRBJ2-1,CASRPTRGTYNEQFF,TGTGCCAGCAGACCAACGCGCGGGACCTATAATGAGCAGTTCTTC
TRBV4-1,few,17,.,TRBJ1-1,CASSQDPGEDMNTEAFF,TGCGCCAGCAGCCAAGATCCAGGGGAGGACATGAACACTGAAGCTTTCTTT
TRBV5-8,few,16,TRBD1,TRBJ2-1,CASSAWDRGPYNEQFF,TGTGCCAGCAGCGCTTGGGACAGGGGTCCCTACAATGAGCAGTTCTTC
TRBV7-8,once,15,.,TRBJ2-1,CASSPRRGPGGEQFF,TGTGCCAGCAGCCCTCGTCGGGGACCGGGCGGAGAGCAGTTCTTC
TRBV7-2,.,15,.,TRBJ2-3,CASSLTVGSTDTQYF,TGTGCCAGCAGCTTAACTGTCGGTAGTACAGATACGCAGTATTTT